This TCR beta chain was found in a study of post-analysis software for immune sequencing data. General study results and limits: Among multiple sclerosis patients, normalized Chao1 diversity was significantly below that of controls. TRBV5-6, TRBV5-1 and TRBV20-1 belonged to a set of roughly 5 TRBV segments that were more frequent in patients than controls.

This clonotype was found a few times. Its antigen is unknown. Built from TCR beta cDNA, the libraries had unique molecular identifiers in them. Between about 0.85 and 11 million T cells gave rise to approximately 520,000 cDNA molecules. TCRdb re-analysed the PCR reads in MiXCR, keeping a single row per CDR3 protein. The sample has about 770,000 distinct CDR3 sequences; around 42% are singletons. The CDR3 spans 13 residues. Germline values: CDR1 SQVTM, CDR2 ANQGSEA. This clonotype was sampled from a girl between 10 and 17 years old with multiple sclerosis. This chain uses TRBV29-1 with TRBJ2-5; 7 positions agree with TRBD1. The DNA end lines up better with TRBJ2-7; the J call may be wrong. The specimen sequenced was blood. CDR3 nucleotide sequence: TGCAGCGTTGGGAAGGGGGCAGTTTACGAGCAGTACTTC. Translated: CSVGKGAVYEQYF.